The T cell receptor beta chain described here comes from a study of cytotoxic CD8 clonotypes in ibrutinib-treated CLL. Clones were read by immunoSEQ multiplex PCR, and TCRdb kept only the in-frame ones, dropping some. The sample contains approximately 40,000 clones, about three quarters of which appear only once. The CDR3 is made up of 13 amino acids. Trimming removed 4 bases at V and 1 base at J, with 7 bases between. Looked up from germline, CDR1 is WNHNN and CDR2 is SYGVQD (reference sequence). This TCR was sampled from a human donor with chronic lymphocytic leukemia. V usage is TRBV10-1 and J usage is TRBJ1-1; weak D call: TRBD1 (5 bases). Source: PBMCs, taken at disease progression, from a patient treated with ibrutinib. DNA for the CDR3: TGCGCCAGCAGTGGACAGACGAACACTGAAGCTTTCTTT. Its protein product is CASSGQTNTEAFF.